The next 7 T cell receptor beta chains were all read from a single sample in a study of cytomegalovirus exposure and HLA in healthy donors. In the PCR, 60 Vbeta and 13 Jbeta primers were used. This table comes from immunoSEQ multiplex PCR, and its TCRdb copy is limited to in-frame clones, with some not included. The table for this sample gives some 72,000 clones. The sample consisted of PBMCs. The receptors derive from a boy younger than 18 in good health and CMV-seronegative.

The J gene is TRBJ2-1, the V gene TRBV5-1, with 9 bases matching TRBD1. The J segment lost 6 bases and the V segment lost 5 bases, leaving 15 bases of the junction unmatched. This CDR3 comprises 17 residues. Germline V CDR1 and CDR2: SGHRS, YFSETQ. Written as DNA, the CDR3 is TGCGCCAGCAGGAGAATGGGGGGACAGGGAGGTGGCAATGAGCAGTTCTTC. Translation: CASRRMGGQGGGNEQFF.

This rearrangement joins TRBV9 to TRBJ1-1; 9 positions match TRBD1. The ends lost 0 bases at V and 5 bases at J; junction bases unmatched: 11. The CDR3 is 17 residues long. CDR1 SGDLS and CDR2 YYNGEE come from the germline V gene. CDR3 in amino acids: CASSVAGTGGAGTEAFF. CDR3 coding DNA: TGTGCCAGCAGCGTAGCTGGTACAGGGGGCGCGGGGACTGAAGCTTTCTTT.

The chain couples TRBV5-1 to TRBJ1-2; unclear D gene. V was shortened by 1 base and J by 1 base, with 8 bases between the two germline ends. The germline V gene has CDR1 SGHRS and CDR2 YFSETQ. The CDR3 extends over 14 amino acids. The CDR3 coding sequence is TGCGCCAGCAGCTTGACCTACCTTAACTATGGCTACACCTTC. It yields the protein CASSLTYLNYGYTF.

V usage is TRBV6-1 and J usage is TRBJ2-4; D perhaps matches TRBD1 (5 bases). Germline V gene lookup returns CDR1 MNHNS and CDR2 SASEGT. V was clipped by 5 bases and J by 4 bases, with 9 bases between them. This CDR3 has 13 residues. The CDR3 spells CASSNRKKNIQYF. DNA of the CDR3: TGTGCCAGCAGTAACAGGAAGAAAAACATTCAGTACTTC.

The chain couples TRBV4-3 to TRBJ2-5; 10 positions match TRBD2. Looked up from germline, CDR1 is LGHNA and CDR2 is YSLEER. V dropped 2 bases and J dropped 3; count of bases not matched to a gene: 6. The CDR3 is made up of 16 amino acids. For the CDR3, the DNA is TGCGCCAGCAGCCAACAAAGCGGGAGGGCCGAAGAGACCCAGTACTTC. It specifies CASSQQSGRAEETQYF.

V is TRBV15 and J is TRBJ1-2; the D is unclear. Trimming removed 1 base from V and 2 bases from J, with 14 bases in between. The length of the CDR3 is 16 residues. The germline V gene encodes CDR1 LNHNV and CDR2 YYDKDF (reference sequence). For the CDR3, the DNA is TGTGCCACCAGCAGAGGGAGGTCACTCGGCAACTATGGCTACACCTTC. It encodes CATSRGRSLGNYGYTF.

This sequence joins TRBV18 and TRBJ1-2; a weak D match, TRBD1 (5 bases). The germline CDR1 and CDR2 sequences are KGHSH and LQKENI. The CDR3 spans 13 residues. V was trimmed by 4 bases and J by 5 bases, leaving 11 bases between them. The CDR3 DNA sequence: TGTGCCAGCTCACTGGACACCGCATATGGCTACACCTTC. Translating gives CASSLDTAYGYTF.